The subject of this entry is one TCR beta chain. Its antigen is undetermined. This entry comes from a study of cytomegalovirus exposure and HLA in healthy donors. Study as a whole: An early release of data contained 80 million to 85 million unique TCRs, which came from HLA-typed donors.

Overall study findings and caveats: On later analysis, the bulk of CMV-associated TCR beta chains appeared to be HLA-restricted.

CDR1 is SNHLY and CDR2 is FYNNEI in the germline V gene. CDR3 length: 14 residues. Germline trimming cut 0 bases from V and 3 bases from J; bases unmatched to any gene: 2. PCR was performed using 60 Vbeta and 13 Jbeta primers. In the study's own analysis: In a later analysis, around 10 million of 75 million to 90 million unique beta chains occurred in at least two donors. Data came from immunoSEQ multiplex PCR; TCRdb stores just in-frame clones and leaves some out. V and J calls and clone size are copied from that table; D and trimming were computed from the DNA. Among about 55,000 clones listed, approximately 80% were seen once.

The chain uses TRBV2 and TRBJ2-7; TRBD2 aligns across 7 bases. This TCR was recovered from a female donor in good health and CMV-seronegative. Specimen: PBMCs. As DNA, the CDR3 is TGTGCCAGCAGTGAAGCCCAGCGGGACTACGAGCAGTACTTC. Encoded protein: CASSEAQRDYEQYF.